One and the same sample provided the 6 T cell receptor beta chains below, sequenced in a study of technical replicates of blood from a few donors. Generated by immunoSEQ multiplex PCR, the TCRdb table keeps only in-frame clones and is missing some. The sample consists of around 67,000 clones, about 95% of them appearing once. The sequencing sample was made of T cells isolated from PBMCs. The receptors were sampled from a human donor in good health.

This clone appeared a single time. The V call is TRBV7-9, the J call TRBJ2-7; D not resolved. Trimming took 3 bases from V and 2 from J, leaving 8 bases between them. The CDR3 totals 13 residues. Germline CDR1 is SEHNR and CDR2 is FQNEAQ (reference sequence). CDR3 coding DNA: TGTGCCAGCAGCTTTAATATAGCCTACGAGCAGTACTTC. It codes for CASSFNIAYEQYF.

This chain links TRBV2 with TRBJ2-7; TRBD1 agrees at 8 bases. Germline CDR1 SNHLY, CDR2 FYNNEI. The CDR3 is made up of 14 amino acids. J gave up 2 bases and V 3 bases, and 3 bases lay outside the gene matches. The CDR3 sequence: CASSDRTGTYEQYF. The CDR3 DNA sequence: TGTGCCAGCAGTGATAGGACAGGGACCTACGAGCAGTACTTC. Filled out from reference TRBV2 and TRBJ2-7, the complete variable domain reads EPEVTQTPSHQVTQMGQEVILRCVPISNHLYFYWYRQILGQKVEFLVSFYNNEISEKSEIFDDQFSVERPDGSNFTLKIRSTKLEDSAMYFCASSDRTGTYEQYFGPGTRLTVT.

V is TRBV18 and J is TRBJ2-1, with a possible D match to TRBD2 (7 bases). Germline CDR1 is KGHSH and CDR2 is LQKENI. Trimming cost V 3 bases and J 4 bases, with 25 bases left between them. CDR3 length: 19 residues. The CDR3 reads CASSPVQGLERELYNEQFF. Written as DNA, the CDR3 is TGTGCCAGCTCACCGGTGCAGGGGCTGGAGCGGGAACTTTACAATGAGCAGTTCTTC.

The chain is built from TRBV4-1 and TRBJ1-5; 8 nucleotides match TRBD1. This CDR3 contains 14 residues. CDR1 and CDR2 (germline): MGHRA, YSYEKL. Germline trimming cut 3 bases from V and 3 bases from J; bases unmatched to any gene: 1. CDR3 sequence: CASSQDRVNQPQHF. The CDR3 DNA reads TGCGCCAGCAGCCAGGACAGGGTCAATCAGCCCCAGCATTTT.

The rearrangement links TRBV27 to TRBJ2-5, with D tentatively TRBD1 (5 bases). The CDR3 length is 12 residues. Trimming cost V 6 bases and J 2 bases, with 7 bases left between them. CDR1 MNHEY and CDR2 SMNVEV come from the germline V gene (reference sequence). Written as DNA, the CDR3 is TGTGCCAGCAGCAGGGATCAAGAGACCCAGTACTTC. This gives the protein CASSRDQETQYF.

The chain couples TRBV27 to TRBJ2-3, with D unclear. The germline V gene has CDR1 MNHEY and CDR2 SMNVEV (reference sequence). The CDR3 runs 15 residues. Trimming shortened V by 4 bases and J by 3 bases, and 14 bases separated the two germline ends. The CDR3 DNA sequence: TGTGCCAGCAGTTCCCTGTGGCAGGAAACAGATACGCAGTATTTT. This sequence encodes CASSSLWQETDTQYF.